The clone carrying this T cell receptor (beta chain) was counted once. This record belongs to a study of OX40 agonist ivuxolimab in advanced cancers. Overall study context: Earlier treatment with anti-PD-1, anti-PD-L1 or anti-CTLA-4 was permitted, and about 40% had received some.

Profiled with immunoSEQ multiplex PCR; TCRdb holds only in-frame clones, not every one. The sample shows 65,000 to 100,000 clones, about 91% of them seen only once. Germline lookup yields CDR1 SGHRS and CDR2 YFSETQ. V lost 2 bases to trimming and J lost 7 bases; unmatched junction nucleotides: 5. The CDR3 spans 13 residues. The chain links TRBV5-1 to TRBJ1-2; 7 bases map to TRBD1. The clonotype was recovered from an adult with an advanced solid tumor such as melanoma, head and neck, liver or kidney cancer. Sequenced material: CD4+ or CD8+ T cells sorted from blood, taken in a trial of the OX40 agonist ivuxolimab. The CDR3 region is CASSLTGEGGYTF. The DNA of the CDR3 is TGCGCCAGCAGCTTAACAGGGGAGGGTGGCTACACCTTC.